A selection of T cell receptor beta chains follows, all from one sample in a study of blood T cell repertoires in COVID-19. Assay used: immunoSEQ multiplex PCR; TCRdb lists only in-frame clones, some missing. The table shows 200,000 to 250,000 clones, with around 88% occurring only once. What was sequenced was PBMCs or T cells enriched from blood (not recorded which). Receptors were obtained from a woman aged 45-65 years with acute COVID-19. Each CDR3 is given with its conserved first and last residue.

v_call cdr3_aa
TRBV27 CASSFGGGAYYEQYF
TRBV7-9 CASSMQGRGNTIYF
TRBV5-6 CASRGLAVYNEQFF
TRBV28 CASSQRTASNEKLFF
TRBV5-1 CASSLVLRGYTGELFF
TRBV2 CASVGQDTDTQYF
TRBV7-2 CASSQRQYGYTF
TRBV3-1/TRBV3-2 CASSLQTGGSPLHF
TRBV28 CASRTTGEGGRYTF
TRBV30 CAWNELAGFSNEQFF
TRBV5-8 CASTWGLYQPQHF
TRBV4-2 CASSQEEGNTEAFF
TRBV2 CASSDRVYSNQPQHF
TRBV5-1 CASSFRQGDGYTF
TRBV5-1 CASSFSTGDYGYTF
TRBV27 CASSVGDSYNEQFF
TRBV5-8 CASSLGQGNTGELFF
TRBV25-1 CASKGQGSTEAFF
TRBV28 CASSAPSVGVWSSGVGNEQFF
TRBV7-8 CASSKPLAANTGELFF
TRBV7-9 CASSLRPSLADTGELFF
TRBV7-6 CASSLNSGSSQETQYF
TRBV2 CASPSGREAQETQYF
TRBV7-2 CASSRTSGRGEGEQFF
TRBV27 CASSFGFAGASLYGYTF
TRBV6-4 CASSDGGAGGNYGYTF
TRBV2 CASSEGPGLVNTEAFF
TRBV6-4 CASRLTGQSSEQYF
TRBV27 CASSTSGRALETQYF
TRBV9 CASSTLTGRNTEAFF
TRBV18 CASSPGTENTEAFF
TRBV6-5 CASTERRGLNTEAFF
TRBV7-8 CASSLDRPSPPRDEQFF
TRBV7-9 CASSSGANTQYF
TRBV5-4 CASSIAGAGELFF
TRBV9 CASSVGTSGRTGELFF
TRBV28 CASSPLFTGGREAFF
TRBV5-6 CASSLMPAGEVDEQFF
TRBV2 CASIANTYNEQFF
TRBV5-1 CASSLIPREPDTQYF
TRBV29-1 CSVEDGGGETPQETQYF
TRBV7-2 CASSPRQGSRFGYTF
TRBV19 CASSEITGTEAFF
TRBV25-1 CASRANTEAFF
TRBV5-1 CASSLGERDSPLHF
TRBV29-1 CSVRTDNYGYTF
TRBV7-8 CASSFNRGGSGETQYF
TRBV6-5 CASSYAGQGGTEAFF
TRBV5-4 CASSLDPGGGYEQYF
TRBV7-9 CASSRSGVRATGELFF
TRBV28 CASGRSPLHF
TRBV28 CASSNAGRGLQETQYF